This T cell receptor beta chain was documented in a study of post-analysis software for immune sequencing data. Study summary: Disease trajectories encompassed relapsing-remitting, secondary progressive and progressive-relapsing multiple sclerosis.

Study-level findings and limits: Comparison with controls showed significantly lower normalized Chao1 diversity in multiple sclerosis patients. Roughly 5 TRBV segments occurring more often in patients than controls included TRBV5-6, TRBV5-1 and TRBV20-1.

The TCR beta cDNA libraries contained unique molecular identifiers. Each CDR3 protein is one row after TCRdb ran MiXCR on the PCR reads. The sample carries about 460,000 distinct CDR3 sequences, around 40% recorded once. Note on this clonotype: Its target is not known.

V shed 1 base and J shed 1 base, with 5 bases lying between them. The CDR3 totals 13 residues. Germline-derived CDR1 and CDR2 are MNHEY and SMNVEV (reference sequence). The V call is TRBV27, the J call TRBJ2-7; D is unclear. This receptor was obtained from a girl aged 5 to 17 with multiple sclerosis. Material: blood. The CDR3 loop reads CASSLWPSYEQYF. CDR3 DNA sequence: TGTGCCAGCAGTTTATGGCCTTCCTACGAGCAGTACTTC.